This TCR beta chain was sequenced for a study of T cell responses to AZD1222 COVID-19 vaccine. Whole-study findings and limits: Donors were largely white British and mainly female; clonal diversity was possibly underestimated.

Looked up from germline, CDR1 is LNHDA and CDR2 is SQIVND (reference sequence). V was trimmed by 9 bases and J by 1 base, leaving 15 bases between them. The CDR3 length is 15 residues. This clone has a single count. Its antigen is not known. Measured with immunoSEQ multiplex PCR; TCRdb has only the in-frame clones, and not every one. Here the sample spans some 75,000 clones, roughly 84% being singletons. The chain recombines TRBV19 with TRBJ2-2, with D perhaps matching TRBD2 (6 bases). Sequences were derived from peripheral blood, sampled on day 0 of AZD1222 vaccination. This sequence originates from an adult in good health. In DNA form, the CDR3 reads TGTGCCAGCGGAGGGCAGGGTCTGAACACCGGGGAGCTGTTTTTT. Protein sequence: CASGGQGLNTGELFF.